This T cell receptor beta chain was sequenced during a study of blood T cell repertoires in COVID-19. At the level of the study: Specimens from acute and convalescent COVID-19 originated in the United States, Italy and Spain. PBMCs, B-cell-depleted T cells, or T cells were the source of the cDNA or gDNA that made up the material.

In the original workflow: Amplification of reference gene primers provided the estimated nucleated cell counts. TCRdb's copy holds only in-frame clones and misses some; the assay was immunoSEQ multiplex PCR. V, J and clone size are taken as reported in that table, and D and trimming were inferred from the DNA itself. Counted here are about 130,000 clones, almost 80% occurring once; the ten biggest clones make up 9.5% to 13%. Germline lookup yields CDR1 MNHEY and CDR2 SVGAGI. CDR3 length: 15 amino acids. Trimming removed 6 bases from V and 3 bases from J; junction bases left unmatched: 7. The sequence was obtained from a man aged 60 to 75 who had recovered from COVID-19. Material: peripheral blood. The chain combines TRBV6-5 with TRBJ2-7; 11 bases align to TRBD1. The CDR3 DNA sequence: TGTGCCAGCAGGGTGTCCGGGACAGGGGGCTACGAGCAGTACTTC. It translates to CASRVSGTGGYEQYF.